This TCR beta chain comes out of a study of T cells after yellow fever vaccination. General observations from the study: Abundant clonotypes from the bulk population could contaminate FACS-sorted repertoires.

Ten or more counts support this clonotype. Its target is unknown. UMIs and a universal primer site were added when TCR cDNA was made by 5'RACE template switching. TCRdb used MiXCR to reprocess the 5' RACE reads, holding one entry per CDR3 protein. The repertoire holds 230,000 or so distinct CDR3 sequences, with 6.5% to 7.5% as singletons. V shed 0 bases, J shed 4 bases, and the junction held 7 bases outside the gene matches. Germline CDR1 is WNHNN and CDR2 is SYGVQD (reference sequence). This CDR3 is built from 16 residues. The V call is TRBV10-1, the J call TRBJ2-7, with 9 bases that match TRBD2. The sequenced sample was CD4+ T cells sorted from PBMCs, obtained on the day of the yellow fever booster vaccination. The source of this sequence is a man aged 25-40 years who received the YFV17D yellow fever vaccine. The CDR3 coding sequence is TGCGCCAGCAGTGAGTCGATCTCTAGCGGGGATTACGAGCAGTACTTC. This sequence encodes CASSESISSGDYEQYF.